This note documents a single TCR beta chain sequence. This clone was detected only a few times. The target of this receptor is not known. No per-base quality is available; no much larger clone lies one base away. Each donor gave one peripheral blood draw, around 100 mL on average, collected into heparinised tubes. A BD FACSAria II was used to sort naive, central memory, regulatory and stem cell-like memory CD4+ T cells with a panel that included CD45RO, CCR7, CD25, CD127, CD95 and CD27. Purity was above 98% for every sorted population. PBMCs were isolated immediately by Lymphoprep density gradient centrifugation and stained directly without culture. So that batch effects would be minimized, each experiment stained and sorted samples in pairs, pairing one healthy donor with one patient. V lost 6 bases and J lost 8 bases, and the count of bases not matched to a germline gene is 15. The germline V gene specifies SGHTA as CDR1 and FQGNSA as CDR2. Measured from the cysteine to the phenylalanine, the CDR3 is 15 residues long. Left in the record is the CDR3 DNA by itself, 45 bases read in frame from the first base.

This entry comes from a study of beta chain features in type 1 diabetes (dated by TCRdb to 2016 to 2018). Regarding the study in general: No differences in mean age, gender distribution, total cell number or subset yield were found between patients and healthy donors. A total of over 95,000,000 sorted cells were examined across all samples, and RNA yield correlated strongly with the number of cells per subset. In the study, recently diagnosed type 1 diabetes patients and matched healthy donors were compared on the TCRB repertoires of their sorted circulating CD4+ T cell subsets. Naive and central memory subsets were obtained from all 30 or so donors, but regulatory and stem cell-like memory subsets were isolated from only 8 patients and roughly eight healthy donors. General findings and caveats noted by the study authors: Naive, central memory and regulatory TCRB repertoires appeared to be more similar among patients than among healthy donors. Because cDNA rather than genomic DNA was sequenced, highly expressing activated cells could have been over-represented, although no difference in activation and CD3 levels was found between groups. Because the HLA sub-analyses included only small numbers of individuals, any influence of HLA type on TCRB rearrangement was left unresolved. A moderate but significant shortening of TCRB CDR3 length was observed in type 1 diabetes patients in all four CD4+ subsets. At VDJ recombination sites, type 1 diabetes patients had fewer insertions and more deleted nucleotides, which implies abnormalities in thymic rearrangement. PCR may preferentially amplify shorter templates, but because patient and control samples were amplified and corrected together, any resulting skew would affect both groups equally.

All of the isolated RNA was reverse transcribed with the High Capacity cDNA Reverse Transcription Kit, so expressed TCRB transcripts were sequenced. Deep immunoSEQ sequencing was performed on naive, central memory and regulatory T cell samples, with an average of about 4 million total reads per sample. After sorted cells were lysed in RLT buffer, RNA was extracted with DNase-treated RNeasy Micro or Mini kits, with the choice depending on cell number. To prevent cross-contamination, every cell subset was processed on its own, while patient and healthy donor samples were processed together. Using the immunoSEQ multiplex PCR, TCRB sequences were amplified from cDNA into 87-bp fragments spanning the CDR3 region. Amplicons were sequenced on the Illumina HiSeq platform. Turning to the authors' computational methods: PCR bias was corrected computationally using synthetic template baselines, and reads within Hamming distance 2 were collapsed, with unmergeable singletons discarded. Reads were aligned against IMGT so that V, D and J genes, CDR3 length and insertions or deletions at six rearrangement sites could be assigned. Within each subset, clonotype counts were normalized to the number of sorted cells before true diversity and Gini coefficients were calculated with the tcR R package. Repertoire sharing was quantified using the overlap coefficient calculated on TCRB nucleotide sequences. Out-of-frame TCRB sequences from naive cells were analyzed to stand in for the pre-selection repertoire. This immuneACCESS table, as held by TCRdb, lists in-frame sequences with V and J called but not all clones. Of the missing ones, under half trace to an unresolved V gene in checked studies; the others have no known cause. That table gives V, J and clone size, and the DNA gave D and trimming. This sample holds 500,000 to 650,000 clones; roughly an eighth were observed only once. Of the sample, roughly 0.12% is held by the ten largest clones.

This TCR derives from a man aged 25-45 years with type 1 diabetes. Recombination connected TRBV7-2 to TRBJ1-2; a stretch of 7 junction bases matches TRBD1. Sequencing was performed on naive CD4+ T cells from blood. Read against the paper, the sample's cell subset or site label means: true naive CD4+ T cells. The base sequence is TGTGCCAGCAGGGCCACGGGACAGTTTCTCTCGGGCTACACCTTC. Its coded protein is CASRATGQFLSGYTF.